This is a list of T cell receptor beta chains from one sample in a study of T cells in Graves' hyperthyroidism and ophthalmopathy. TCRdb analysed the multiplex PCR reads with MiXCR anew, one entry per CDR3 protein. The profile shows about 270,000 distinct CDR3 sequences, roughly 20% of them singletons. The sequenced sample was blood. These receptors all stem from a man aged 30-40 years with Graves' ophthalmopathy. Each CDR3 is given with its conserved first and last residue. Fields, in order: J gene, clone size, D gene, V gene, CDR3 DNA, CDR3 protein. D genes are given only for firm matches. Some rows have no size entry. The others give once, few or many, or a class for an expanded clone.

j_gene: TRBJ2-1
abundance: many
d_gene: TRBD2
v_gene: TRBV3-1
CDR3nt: TGTGCCAGCAGCCCCTCTAGCGGGAGGGTCTACAATGAGCAGTTCTTC
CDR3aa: CASSPSSGRVYNEQFF

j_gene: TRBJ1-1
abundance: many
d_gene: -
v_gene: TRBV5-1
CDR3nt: TGCGCCAGCAACCAAGGGGCAATGAACACTGAAGCTTTCTTT
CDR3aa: CASNQGAMNTEAFF

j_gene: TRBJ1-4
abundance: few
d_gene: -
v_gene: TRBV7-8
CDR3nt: TGTGCCAGCAGCCCCACAGGGTCGCATGAAAAACTGTTTTTT
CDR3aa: CASSPTGSHEKLFF

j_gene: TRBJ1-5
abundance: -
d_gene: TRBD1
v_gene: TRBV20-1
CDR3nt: TGCAGTGCTATTACAGGGGGCGATCAGCCCCAGCATTTT
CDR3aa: CSAITGGDQPQHF

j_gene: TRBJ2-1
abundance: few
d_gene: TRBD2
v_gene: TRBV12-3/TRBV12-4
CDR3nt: TGTGCCAGCAGTTCCTTTAGCGGGCTCACCTACAATGAGCAGTTCTTC
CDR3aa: CASSSFSGLTYNEQFF

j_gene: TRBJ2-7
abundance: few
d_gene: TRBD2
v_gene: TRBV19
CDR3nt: TGTGCCAGTAGTATAGATCAAGGAGCGGGAGAGGCCGGCGAGCAGTACTTC
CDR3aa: CASSIDQGAGEAGEQYF

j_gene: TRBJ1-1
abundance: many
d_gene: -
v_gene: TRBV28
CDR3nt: TGTGCCAGCAGTGGGTTCGACAGAGGAACTGAAGCTTTCTTT
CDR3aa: CASSGFDRGTEAFF

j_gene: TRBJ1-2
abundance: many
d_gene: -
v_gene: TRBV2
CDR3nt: TGTGCCAGCGTACGGGAGAACAGGGCGGTCTATGGCTACACCTTC
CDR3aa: CASVRENRAVYGYTF

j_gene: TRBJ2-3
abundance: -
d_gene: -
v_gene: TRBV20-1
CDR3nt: TGCAGTGCTCGAATGCCCGGGGTATCCACAGATACGCAGTATTTT
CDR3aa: CSARMPGVSTDTQYF

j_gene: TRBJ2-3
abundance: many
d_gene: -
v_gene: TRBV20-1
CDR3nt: TGCTCACTAGGGTACGGGAGTACAGATACGCAGTATTTT
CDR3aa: CSLGYGSTDTQYF

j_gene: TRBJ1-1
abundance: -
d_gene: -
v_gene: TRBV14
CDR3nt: TGTGCCAGCAGCCAAGAACCATTGGACACTGAAGCTTTCTTT
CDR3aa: CASSQEPLDTEAFF

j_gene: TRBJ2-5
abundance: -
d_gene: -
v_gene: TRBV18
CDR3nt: TGTGCCAGCTCACCACCAGCAGGAGAGACCCAGTACTTC
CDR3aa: CASSPPAGETQYF

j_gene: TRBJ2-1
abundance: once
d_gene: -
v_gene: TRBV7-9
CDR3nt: TGTGCCAGCAGGGTGGGGGGCCCCAATGAGCAGTTCTTC
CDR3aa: CASRVGGPNEQFF

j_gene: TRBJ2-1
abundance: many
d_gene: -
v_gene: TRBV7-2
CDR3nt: TGTGCCAGCAGCGAGAGCGAAGGCGATGAGCAGTTCTTC
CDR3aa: CASSESEGDEQFF

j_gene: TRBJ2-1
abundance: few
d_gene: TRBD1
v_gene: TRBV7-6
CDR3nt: TGTGCCAGCAGCCTACACAGGGGACGTCAGTTCTTC
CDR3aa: CASSLHRGRQFF

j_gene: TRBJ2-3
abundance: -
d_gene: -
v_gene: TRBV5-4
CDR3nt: TGTGCCAGCAGCCCCGGAGGGTCGGGACGACGGGATACGCAGTATTTT
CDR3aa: CASSPGGSGRRDTQYF

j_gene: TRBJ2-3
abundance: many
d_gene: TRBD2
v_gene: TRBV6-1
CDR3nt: TGTGCCAGCAGTGAGGGACTAGCGAGATTCACAGATACGCAGTATTTT
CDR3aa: CASSEGLARFTDTQYF

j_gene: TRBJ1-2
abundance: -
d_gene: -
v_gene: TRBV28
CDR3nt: TGTGCCAGCAGTGGGGGGACGGTTGGCTACACCTTC
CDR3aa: CASSGGTVGYTF

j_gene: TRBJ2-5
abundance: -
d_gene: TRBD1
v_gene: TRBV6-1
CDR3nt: TGTGCCAGCAGTTCCCCGACAGGGCAAGAGACCCAGTACTTC
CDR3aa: CASSSPTGQETQYF

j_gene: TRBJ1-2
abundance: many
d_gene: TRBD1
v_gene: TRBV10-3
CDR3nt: TGTGCCATCAGTGATAGGGGGCCGAACGGCGGCGGCTACACCTTC
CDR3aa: CAISDRGPNGGGYTF

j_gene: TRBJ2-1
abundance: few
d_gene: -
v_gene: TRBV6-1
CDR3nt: TGTGCCAGCATCAAGCAGGGTACCTACAATGAGCAGTTCTTC
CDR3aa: CASIKQGTYNEQFF

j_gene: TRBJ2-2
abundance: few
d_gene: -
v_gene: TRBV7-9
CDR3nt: TGTGCCAGCGGGGGACCCGGGGAGCTGTTTTTT
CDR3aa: CASGGPGELFF

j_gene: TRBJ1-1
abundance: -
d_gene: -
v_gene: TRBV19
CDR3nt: TGTGCCAGTAGGGGCGACACTGAAGCTTTCTTT
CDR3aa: CASRGDTEAFF

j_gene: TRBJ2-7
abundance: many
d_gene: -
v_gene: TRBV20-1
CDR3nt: TGCAGTGCTAGAGAGGACGGTTACGAGCAGTACTTC
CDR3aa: CSAREDGYEQYF

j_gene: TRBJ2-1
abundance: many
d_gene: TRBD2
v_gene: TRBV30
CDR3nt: TGTGCCTGGAGTCTCGGGGGGGAGCAGTTCTTC
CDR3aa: CAWSLGGEQFF

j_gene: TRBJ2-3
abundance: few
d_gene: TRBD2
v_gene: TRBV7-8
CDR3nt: TGTGCCAGCAGCCTGACTTTTGGGAGGGCCGGGGGGGATACGCAGTATTTT
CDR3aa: CASSLTFGRAGGDTQYF

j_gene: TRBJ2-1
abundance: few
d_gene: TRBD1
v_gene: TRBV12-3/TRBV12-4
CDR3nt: TGTGCCAGCAGTTTTTTTAGCGGACAGGGGGCTAATGAGCAGTTCTTC
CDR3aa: CASSFFSGQGANEQFF

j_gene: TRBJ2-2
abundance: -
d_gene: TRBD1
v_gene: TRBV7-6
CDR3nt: TGTGCCAGCAGCTGGGACAGAAACACCGGGGAGCTGTTTTTT
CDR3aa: CASSWDRNTGELFF

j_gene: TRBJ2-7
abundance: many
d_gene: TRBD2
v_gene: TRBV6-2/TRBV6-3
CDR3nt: TGTGCCAGCACCCCTCAAAGCGGGGGGATTTCCTACGAGCAGTACTTC
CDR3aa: CASTPQSGGISYEQYF

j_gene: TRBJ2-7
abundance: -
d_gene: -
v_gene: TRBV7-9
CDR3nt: TGTGCCAGCAGACCCCACCCATCCGAGCAGTACTTC
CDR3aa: CASRPHPSEQYF

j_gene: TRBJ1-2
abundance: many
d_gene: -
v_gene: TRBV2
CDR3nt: TGTGCCAGCAGTGAGACCCCTGGACGGTATGGCTACACCTTC
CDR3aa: CASSETPGRYGYTF

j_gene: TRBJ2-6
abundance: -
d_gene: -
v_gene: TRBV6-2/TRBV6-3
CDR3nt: TGTGCCAGCAGGGAGGACAGCGCTGGGGCCAACGTCCTGACTTTC
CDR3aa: CASREDSAGANVLTF

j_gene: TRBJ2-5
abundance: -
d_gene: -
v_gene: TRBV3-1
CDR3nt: TGTGCCAGCAGCCAAGTTGCCGCCCAAGAGACCCAGTACTTC
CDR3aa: CASSQVAAQETQYF

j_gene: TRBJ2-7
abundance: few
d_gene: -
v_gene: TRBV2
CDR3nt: TGTGCCAGCATGACTAATTCCTACGAGCAGTACTTC
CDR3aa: CASMTNSYEQYF

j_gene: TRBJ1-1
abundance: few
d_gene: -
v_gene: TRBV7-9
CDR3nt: TGTGCCAGCAGCTTAGAATGGAGGAACACTGAAGCTTTCTTT
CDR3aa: CASSLEWRNTEAFF

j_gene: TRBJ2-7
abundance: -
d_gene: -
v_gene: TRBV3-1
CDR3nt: TGTGCCAGCAGCCAGCGCATCCCTTATGTGCGAGAGGGCTACGAGCAGTACTTC
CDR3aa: CASSQRIPYVREGYEQYF

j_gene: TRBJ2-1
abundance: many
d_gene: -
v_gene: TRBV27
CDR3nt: TGTGCCAGCAGCCCTACTAGGTGGGCCATCTACAATGAGCAGTTCTTC
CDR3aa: CASSPTRWAIYNEQFF

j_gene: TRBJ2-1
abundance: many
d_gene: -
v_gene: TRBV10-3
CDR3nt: TGTGCCATCAGAGGGACCTTCGGCTACAATGAGCAGTTCTTC
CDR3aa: CAIRGTFGYNEQFF

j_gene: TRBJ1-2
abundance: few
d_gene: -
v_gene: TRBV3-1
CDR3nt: TGTGCCAGCAGCCAAACCCGTGGACGGTTGACTGATGGCTACACCTTC
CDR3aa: CASSQTRGRLTDGYTF

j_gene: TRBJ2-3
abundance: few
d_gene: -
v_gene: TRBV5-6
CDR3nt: TGTGCCAGCAGCTTGTACAGCACAGATACGCAGTATTTT
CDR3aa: CASSLYSTDTQYF